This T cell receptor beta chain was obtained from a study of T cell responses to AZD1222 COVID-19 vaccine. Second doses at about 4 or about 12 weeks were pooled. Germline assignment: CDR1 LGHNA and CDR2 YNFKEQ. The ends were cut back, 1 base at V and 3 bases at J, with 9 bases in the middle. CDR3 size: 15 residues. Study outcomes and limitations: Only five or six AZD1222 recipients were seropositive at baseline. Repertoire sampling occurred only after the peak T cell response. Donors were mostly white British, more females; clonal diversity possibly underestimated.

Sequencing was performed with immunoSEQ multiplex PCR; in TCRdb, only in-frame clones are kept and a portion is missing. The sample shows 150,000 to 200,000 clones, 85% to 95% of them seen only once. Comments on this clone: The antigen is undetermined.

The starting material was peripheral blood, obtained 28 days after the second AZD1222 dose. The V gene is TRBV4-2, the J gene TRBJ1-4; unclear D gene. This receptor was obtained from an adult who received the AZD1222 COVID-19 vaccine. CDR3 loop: CASSQAFVPNEKLFF. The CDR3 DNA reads TGTGCCAGCAGCCAAGCCTTTGTCCCTAATGAAAAACTGTTTTTT.